This T cell receptor (beta chain) is from a study of vaccination and CD4 T cells after COVID-19. Across the study: The convalescents were made up of six males and four females, two of whom were Hispanic. Study observations and caveats: The median SARS-CoV-2-reactive clonotype number increased from roughly 19 to 38, without statistical significance.

CDR3 length: 13 residues. Losses at the gene ends were 6 bases for V and 6 bases for J; bases not matched to a gene: 7. CDR1 is MNHNS and CDR2 is SASEGT in the germline V gene. This clonotype has only a few counts. Its antigen remains unknown. Treatment here: approximately 9-day PBMC culture with coronavirus spike peptide pools or control peptides (ViraFEST assay). CD4+ T-cell collection from the unexposed donor predated the COVID-19 pandemic (2011-2018). Upon completion of about 11 days of culture, CD4+ T cells were isolated via negative selection. The assay that was used to sequence DNA from cultured CD4+ T cells was the Oncomine TCR Beta short-read assay. It was cultured CD4+ T cells from which genomic DNA was extracted. TCRdb re-analysed the PCR reads in MiXCR, keeping a single row per CDR3 protein. The sample holds about 7,800 distinct CDR3 sequences, about 50% seen once.

This clonotype was obtained from a human donor in good health. The J gene is TRBJ2-7, the V gene TRBV6-1; 8 nucleotides line up with TRBD1. Sequences were obtained from CD4+ T cells from blood, cultured in vitro. CDR3 in amino acids: CASRETGVGEQYF. The DNA of the CDR3 is TGTGCCAGCAGAGAGACAGGGGTGGGCGAGCAGTACTTC.